This TCR beta chain was observed in a study of CD8 T cells in ankylosing spondylitis. Study-wide results and caveats: Earlier literature documents some of the motif variants in reactive arthritis synovial fluid and blood. Relatively scarce in peripheral blood, disease-linked clones were CD8+.

Deletions cut 2 bases from V and 2 bases from J, with 10 bases between. Germline-derived CDR1 and CDR2 are MNHEY and SVGEGT. This CDR3 is built from 14 residues. A quantitative 5'-RACE method, one with molecular barcodes, was used to make TCR beta libraries. MiXCR, applied by TCRdb to the 5' RACE reads, yields one record per CDR3 protein. This table has approximately 290,000 distinct CDR3 sequences, around 21% appearing once. This clonotype turned up a few times. Its matching antigen is unknown. This chain joins TRBV6-2 or TRBV6-3 and TRBJ2-7, with D perhaps matching TRBD2 (5 bases). Sequencing was carried out using blood, either unsorted or a sorted T cell fraction (not recorded which). The clonotype originates from a female donor with ankylosing spondylitis or in good health (not recorded which). CDR3 loop: CASSYHRRAYEQYF. As DNA, the CDR3 is TGTGCCAGCAGTTACCATAGGCGGGCCTACGAGCAGTACTTC.